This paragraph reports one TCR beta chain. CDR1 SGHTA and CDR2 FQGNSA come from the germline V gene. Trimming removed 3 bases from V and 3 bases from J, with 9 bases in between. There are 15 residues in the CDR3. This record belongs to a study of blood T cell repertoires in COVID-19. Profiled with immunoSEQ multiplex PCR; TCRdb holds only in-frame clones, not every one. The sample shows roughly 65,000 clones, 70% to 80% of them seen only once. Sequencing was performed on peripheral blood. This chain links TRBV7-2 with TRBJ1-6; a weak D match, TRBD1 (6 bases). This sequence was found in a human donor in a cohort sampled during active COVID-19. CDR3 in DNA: TGTGCCAGCAGCTTGCGGACAGACTATAATTCACCCCTCCACTTT. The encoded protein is CASSLRTDYNSPLHF.